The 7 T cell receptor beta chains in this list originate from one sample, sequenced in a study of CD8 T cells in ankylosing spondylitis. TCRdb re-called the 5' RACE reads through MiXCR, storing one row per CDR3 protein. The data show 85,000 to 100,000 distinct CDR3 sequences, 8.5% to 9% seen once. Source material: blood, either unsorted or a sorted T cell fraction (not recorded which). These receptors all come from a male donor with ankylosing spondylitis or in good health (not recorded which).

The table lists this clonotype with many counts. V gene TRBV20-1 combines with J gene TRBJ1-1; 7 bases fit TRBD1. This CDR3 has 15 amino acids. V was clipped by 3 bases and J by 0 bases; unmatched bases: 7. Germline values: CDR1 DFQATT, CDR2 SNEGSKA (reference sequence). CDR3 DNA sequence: TGCAGTGCTAGGACACGGGACAGTATGAACACTGAAGCTTTCTTT. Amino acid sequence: CSARTRDSMNTEAFF.

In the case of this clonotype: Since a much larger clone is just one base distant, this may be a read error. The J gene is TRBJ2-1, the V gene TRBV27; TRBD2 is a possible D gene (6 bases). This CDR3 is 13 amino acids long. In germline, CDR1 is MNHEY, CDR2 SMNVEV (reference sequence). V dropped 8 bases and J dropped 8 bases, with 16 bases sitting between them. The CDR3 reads CASPPRGSYEQFF. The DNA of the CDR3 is TGTGCCAGCCCCCCCCGGGGGAGCTATGAGCAGTTCTTC.

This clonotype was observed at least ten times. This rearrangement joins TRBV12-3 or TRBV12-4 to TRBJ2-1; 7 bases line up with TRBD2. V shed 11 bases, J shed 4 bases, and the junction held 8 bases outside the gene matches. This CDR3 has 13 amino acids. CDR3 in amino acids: CASRPGGYNEQFF. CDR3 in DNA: TGTGCCTCCAGACCGGGGGGTTACAATGAGCAGTTCTTC.

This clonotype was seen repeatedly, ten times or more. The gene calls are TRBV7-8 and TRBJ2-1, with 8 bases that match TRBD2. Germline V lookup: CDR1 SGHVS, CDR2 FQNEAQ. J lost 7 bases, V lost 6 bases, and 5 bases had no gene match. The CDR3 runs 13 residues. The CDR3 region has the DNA TGTGCCAGCAGTAAAGCGGGGGCTAATGAGCAGTTCTTC. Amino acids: CASSKAGANEQFF.

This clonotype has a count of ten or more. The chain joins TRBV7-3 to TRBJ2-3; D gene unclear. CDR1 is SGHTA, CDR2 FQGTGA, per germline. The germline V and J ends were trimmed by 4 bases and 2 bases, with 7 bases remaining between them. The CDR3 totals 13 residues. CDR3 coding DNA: TGTGCCAGCAGCTCAGGATTCACAGATACGCAGTATTTT. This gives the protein CASSSGFTDTQYF.

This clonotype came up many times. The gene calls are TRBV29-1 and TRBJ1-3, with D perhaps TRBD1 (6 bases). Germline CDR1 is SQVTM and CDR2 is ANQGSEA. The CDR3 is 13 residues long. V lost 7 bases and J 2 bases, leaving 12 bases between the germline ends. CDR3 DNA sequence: TGCAGCGCCCAACAGGGAGCTGGAAACACCATATATTTT. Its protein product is CSAQQGAGNTIYF. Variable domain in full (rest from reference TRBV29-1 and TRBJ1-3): SAVISQKPSRDICQRGTSLTIQCQVDSQVTMMFWYRQQPGQSLTLIATANQGSEATYESGFVIDKFPISRPNLTFSTLTVSNMSPEDSSIYLCSAQQGAGNTIYFGEGSWLTVV.

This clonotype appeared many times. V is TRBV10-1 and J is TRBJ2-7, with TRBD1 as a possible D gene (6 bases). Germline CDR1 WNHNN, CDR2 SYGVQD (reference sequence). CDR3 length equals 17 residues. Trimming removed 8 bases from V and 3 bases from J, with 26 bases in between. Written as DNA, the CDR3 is TGCGCCAGCCTTGCCCCCCCTTCCAGGGGAAGATACTACGAGCAGTACTTC. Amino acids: CASLAPPSRGRYYEQYF.